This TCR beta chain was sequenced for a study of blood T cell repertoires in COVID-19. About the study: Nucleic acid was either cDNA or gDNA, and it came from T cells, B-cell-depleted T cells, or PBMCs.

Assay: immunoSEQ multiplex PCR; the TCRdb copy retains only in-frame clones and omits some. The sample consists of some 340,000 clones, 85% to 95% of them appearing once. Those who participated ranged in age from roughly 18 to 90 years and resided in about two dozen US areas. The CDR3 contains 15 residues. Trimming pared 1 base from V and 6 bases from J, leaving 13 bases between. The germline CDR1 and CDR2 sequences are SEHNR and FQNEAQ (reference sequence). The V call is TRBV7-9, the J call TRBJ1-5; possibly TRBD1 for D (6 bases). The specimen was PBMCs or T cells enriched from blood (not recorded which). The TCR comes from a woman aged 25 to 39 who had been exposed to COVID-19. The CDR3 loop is CASSLGYRVGQPQHF. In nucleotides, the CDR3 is TGTGCCAGCAGCTTAGGTTACAGGGTAGGTCAGCCCCAGCATTTT.